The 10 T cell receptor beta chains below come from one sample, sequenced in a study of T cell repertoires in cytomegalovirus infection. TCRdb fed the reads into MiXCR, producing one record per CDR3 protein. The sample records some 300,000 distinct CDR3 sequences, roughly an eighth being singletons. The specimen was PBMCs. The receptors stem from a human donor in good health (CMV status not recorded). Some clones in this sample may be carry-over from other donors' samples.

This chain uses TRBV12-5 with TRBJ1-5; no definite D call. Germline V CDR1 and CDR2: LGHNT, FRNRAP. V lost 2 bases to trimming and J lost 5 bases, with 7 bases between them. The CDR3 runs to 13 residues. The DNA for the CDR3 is TGTGCTAGTGGTTTGAGCGGGGATCAGCCCCAGCATTTT. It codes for CASGLSGDQPQHF.

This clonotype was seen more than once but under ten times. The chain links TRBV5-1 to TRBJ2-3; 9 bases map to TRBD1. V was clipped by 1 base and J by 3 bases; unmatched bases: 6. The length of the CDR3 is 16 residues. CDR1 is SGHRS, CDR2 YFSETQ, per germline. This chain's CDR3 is CASSLTRQGVTDTQYF. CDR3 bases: TGCGCCAGCAGCTTGACGAGACAGGGGGTAACAGATACGCAGTATTTT.

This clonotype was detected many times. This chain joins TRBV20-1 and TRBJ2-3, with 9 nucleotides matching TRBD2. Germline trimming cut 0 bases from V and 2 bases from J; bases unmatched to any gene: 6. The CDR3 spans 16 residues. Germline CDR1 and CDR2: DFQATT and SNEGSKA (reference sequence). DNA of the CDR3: TGCAGTGCTAGAGATCCTAGCGGGGCCCTCACAGATACGCAGTATTTT. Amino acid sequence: CSARDPSGALTDTQYF.

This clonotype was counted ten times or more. The CDR3 nucleotides read TGTGCCAGTAGTATAGCCCAGGGGATTTACACTGAAGCTTTCTTT. Its protein is CASSIAQGIYTEAFF. The V gene is TRBV19, the J gene TRBJ1-1, with a tentative D call TRBD1 (6 bases). Between the trimmed V and J ends, which lost 1 base and 3 bases, there was a span of 12 bases. The germline CDR1 and CDR2 sequences are LNHDA and SQIVND (reference sequence). CDR3 size: 15 residues.

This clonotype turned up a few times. CDR3 nucleotides: TGTGCCAGCAGCTTAGATTTTAGCTATTCACCCCTCCACTTT. Its protein is CASSLDFSYSPLHF. V and J are TRBV11-2 and TRBJ1-6; D not certain. Trimming removed 0 bases from V and 8 bases from J, with 8 bases in between. CDR1 and CDR2 (germline): SGHAT, FQNNGV. There are 14 residues in the CDR3. Variable domain in full (rest from reference TRBV11-2 and TRBJ1-6): EAGVAQSPRYKIIEKRQSVAFWCNPISGHATLYWYQQILGQGPKLLIQFQNNGVVDDSQLPKDRFSAERLKGVDSTLKIQPAKLEDSAVYLCASSLDFSYSPLHFGNGTRLTVT.

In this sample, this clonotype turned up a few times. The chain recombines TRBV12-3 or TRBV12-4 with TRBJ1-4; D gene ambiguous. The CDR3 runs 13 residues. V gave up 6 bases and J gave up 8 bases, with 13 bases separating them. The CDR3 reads CASRGRLAEKLFF. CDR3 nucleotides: TGTGCCAGCAGGGGCCGCCTGGCCGAAAAACTGTTTTTT.

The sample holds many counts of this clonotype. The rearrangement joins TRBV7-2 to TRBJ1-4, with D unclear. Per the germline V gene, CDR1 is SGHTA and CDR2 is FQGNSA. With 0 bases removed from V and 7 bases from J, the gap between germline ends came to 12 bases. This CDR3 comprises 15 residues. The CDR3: CASSLAVRAAEKLFF. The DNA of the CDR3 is TGTGCCAGCAGCTTAGCTGTCCGGGCGGCTGAAAAACTGTTTTTT.

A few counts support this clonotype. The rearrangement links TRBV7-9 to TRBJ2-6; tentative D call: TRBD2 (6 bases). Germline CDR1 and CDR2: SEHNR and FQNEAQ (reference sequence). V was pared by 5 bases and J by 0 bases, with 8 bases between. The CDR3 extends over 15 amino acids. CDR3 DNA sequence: TGTGCCAGCAGCGGGGGACTCTCTGGGGCCAACGTCCTGACTTTC. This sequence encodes CASSGGLSGANVLTF.

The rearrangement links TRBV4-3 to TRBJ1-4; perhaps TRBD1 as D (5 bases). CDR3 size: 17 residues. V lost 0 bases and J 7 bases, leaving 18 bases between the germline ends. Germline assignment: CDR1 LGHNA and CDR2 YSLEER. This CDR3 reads CASSQEGAGPWGEKLFF. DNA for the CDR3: TGCGCCAGCAGCCAAGAGGGAGCAGGGCCGTGGGGTGAAAAACTGTTTTTT.

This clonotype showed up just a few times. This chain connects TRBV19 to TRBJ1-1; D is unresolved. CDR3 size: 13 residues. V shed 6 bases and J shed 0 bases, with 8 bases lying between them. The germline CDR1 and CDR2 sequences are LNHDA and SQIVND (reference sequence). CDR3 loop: CASRTRLNTEAFF. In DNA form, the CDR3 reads TGTGCCAGTAGAACAAGATTGAACACTGAAGCTTTCTTT. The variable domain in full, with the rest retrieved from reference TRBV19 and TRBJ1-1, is DGGITQSPKYLFRKEGQNVTLSCEQNLNHDAMYWYRQDPGQGLRLIYYSQIVNDFQKGDIAEGYSVSREKKESFPLTVTSAQKNPTAFYLCASRTRLNTEAFFGQGTRLTVV.